Sequencing of this TCR beta chain was carried out in a study of Graves' ophthalmopathy and Graves' hyperthyroidism. Researchers took RNA transcripts and amplified TCR beta CDR3 regions from them. The workflow started with a first-round RT-PCR run with HTBI primers and then moved on to a second-round multiplex PCR. TCRdb reprocessed the multiplex PCR reads via MiXCR and lists one record per CDR3 protein. The sample yields 740,000 or so distinct CDR3 sequences, roughly 40% seen once. This clonotype came up a few times. What it binds is unknown. The V and J ends lost 5 bases and 9 bases respectively, with 23 bases between them. This CDR3 has 16 residues. Germline V lookup: CDR1 SEHNR, CDR2 FQNEAQ (reference sequence). Pregnancy or lactation, uncontrolled infections and other autoimmune diseases were grounds for excluding patients. Clinical symptoms, serum thyroxine, TRAb, thyroid ultrasound and orbital computed tomography formed the basis of diagnosis.

Regarding the study as a whole: Ophthalmopathy progression prediction by the model yielded a sensitivity of about 69% and a specificity of less than 75%. Most expanded thyroid clonotypes above 0.001 frequency also appeared in blood.

J is TRBJ2-1 and V is TRBV7-9; a possible D gene is TRBD1 (6 bases). This clonotype was sampled from an adult man with Graves' ophthalmopathy. The specimen was peripheral blood. The CDR3 sequence is CASSDPGRGLRSEQFF. CDR3 bases: TGTGCCAGCAGCGACCCGGGCAGGGGCCTTCGCAGTGAGCAGTTCTTC.